The T cell receptor beta chain described here comes from a study of long-term antiretroviral therapy in people with HIV (dated by TCRdb to the early 2020s). A note on the overall study: The earliest samples were collected approximately a decade before the 2015 WHO recommendation for immediate ART, a period when ART was typically delayed until CD4 counts fell. From some 30 adults with confirmed HIV infection, the cohort provided approximately 210 cryopreserved PBMC samples, gathered serially across a mean of roughly 6 years (range 1-12). No cross-contamination during QIAcube processing was seen in test extractions of a monoclonal T-cell line run alongside 33 polyclonal samples. A retrospective serial study tested whether changes in peripheral blood TRB repertoire composition and diversity were associated with ART initiation and durable HIV suppression. Of the approximately 30 participants with HIV, fewer than twelve were female. Results the study describes overall, beyond this receptor: Unsorted PBMC were profiled instead of sorted CD4+ and CD8+ T cells because pre-ART samples had limited cell numbers. No data were available on ART adherence, viral resistance or therapy changes, limiting inferences about post-ART repertoire changes. Compared with controls, HIV repertoires had narrower CDR3 length ranges, and the network structure pointed to an antigen-experienced repertoire that shifted only slightly toward naive after ART. Starting ART was linked to a significant rise in TRB diversity, yet even with long-term ART the diversity remained significantly lower than in transplant donor controls. The samples span the years 2004 to 2017, and the ART regimens used at that time may not be as effective as current regimens. Since PBMC availability was limited, sequencing covered only the TCR beta chain, with no alpha chain pairing. Expanded TRB clones identified before ART initiation dominated the repertoire at all time points, although this dominance fluctuated and declined in many PLHIV after ART.

This clone was observed once. Its antigen is unknown. The input lacks base qualities; no much larger clone sits a single base away. Unmatched junction bases come to 5, with V trimmed by 3 bases and J by 0 bases. Looking up the germline V gene (reference sequence) yields CDR1 SGHNT and CDR2 YYREEE. The CDR3 covers 19 residues, taking in both the cysteine and the phenylalanine. This entry keeps only the CDR3 DNA: 57 bases, framed from base 1. To be included, a participant needed at least one PBMC sample from before ART initiation plus at least two post-ART samples. Every participant with HIV received treatment in the United States of America. Before DNA extraction, cryopreserved samples containing 1-10 million PBMC were thawed and washed. At the time of the earliest PBMC sample, participants with HIV were aged between about 23 and 54 years. PBMC samples from each participant spanned 1-4 timepoints before ART initiation and 2-8 timepoints after ART initiation, with a median of 7 samples. Serial HIV viral load, CD4+ T-cell count, ART history and demographic data were obtained for every participant. Genomic DNA was extracted from unsorted PBMC with a Qiagen kit on a QIAcube, processed in batches of 12 samples.

The immunoSEQ hsTCRB v3.0 assay was used at survey level resolution for TRB variable region sequencing. TRB sequencing targeted a depth of roughly 40,000-55,000 T-cell genomes per sample. Pooled TRB libraries were sequenced on an Illumina MiSeq with a v3 150-cycle kit. The study's own analysis went as follows. Analysis of repertoires was carried out in R inside a reproducible Nextflow workflow spanning QC, data transformation and analysis. Custom analyses were implemented in LymphoSeq2, an R package for AIRR-Seq data exploration. A handful of samples yielding fewer than 5000 total TRB sequences were excluded, leaving roughly 200 analyzed HIV repertoires. Among the 200 or so HIV repertoires that were kept, some 60 were collected before ART initiation and more than 120 were collected after ART initiation. Repertoires were downsampled to 5000 TRB nucleotide sequences, and summary statistics were averaged over 100 downsampling iterations. TRB sequences were retained for analysis only if CDR3 regions of at least seven amino acids were present. Diversity was measured with a Shannon entropy-derived clonality score and the Gini coefficient. Repertoire networks linked the top 5000 CDR3 amino acid sequences whenever two sequences differed by an edit distance of one. For TRB CDR3 amino acid sequences, antigen specificity groups and MHC restriction were predicted with GLIPH2. Known CMV, EBV, HIV or tissue antigen associations were flagged by matching CDR3 amino acid sequences against VDJdb and McPAS-TCR. Pre-ART, post-ART and control groups were compared with Wilcoxon signed-rank tests and Holm-Bonferroni correction. TCRdb took this table from immuneACCESS and kept in-frame rearrangements with V and J called. Such tables lack part of the clones; where checked against another copy, unresolved V genes explain under half of the gap, and the rest is unexplained. V and J calls plus clone size are reproduced from that table; the DNA served to infer D and trimming. The sample table shows 20,000 to 30,000 clones, and about four fifths are seen once. Approximately 5.1% of the sample is in the top ten clones.

This receptor was obtained from a man in his thirties or forties with HIV. The sample here was unsorted PBMCs, taken 0.7 years before starting antiretroviral therapy. This receptor chain uses TRBV5-4 and TRBJ2-6, with 14 bases matching TRBD2. CDR3 reads: CASSSGLAGARSGANVLTF. The nucleotide sequence reads as follows: TGTGCCAGCAGCTCGGGACTAGCGGGAGCGCGCTCTGGGGCCAACGTCCTGACTTTC.